Listed below are T cell receptor beta chains from one sample, sequenced in a study of patients and donors after allogeneic stem cell transplantation. TCRdb re-derived calls from the RT-PCR reads in MiXCR, one entry per CDR3 protein. The sample has a few hundred thousand distinct CDR3 sequences, around 40% seen once. Material for sequencing was blood, either unsorted or a sorted T cell fraction (not recorded which). The receptors originated from a human donor who was either an allogeneic HSCT recipient or a stem cell or donor lymphocyte infusion donor (not recorded which). It is not recorded whose cells these are; they may come from a transplant donor. Each CDR3 is given with its conserved first and last residue. The order of the fields is clone size, D gene, J gene, V gene, CDR3 protein, CDR3 DNA. The D gene is left open where the match is weak. The size entry is marked missing in some rows and otherwise reads once, few, many or a size class.

NA TRBD2 TRBJ2-7 TRBV10-3 CASMETSGTRHPYEQYF TGTGCCAGTATGGAGACTAGCGGAACGCGACATCCCTACGAGCAGTACTTC
few NA TRBJ1-1 TRBV27 CASSFWRVGMNTEAFF TGTGCCAGCAGTTTTTGGAGGGTCGGAATGAACACTGAAGCTTTCTTT
few TRBD1 TRBJ1-5 TRBV27 CASRIQGDVEPQHF TGTGCCAGCAGAATTCAGGGGGACGTCGAGCCCCAGCATTTT
NA TRBD2 TRBJ2-5 TRBV4-2 CASSLRSSGKETQYF TGTGCCAGCAGCCTTCGGAGTAGCGGGAAAGAGACCCAGTACTTC
NA NA TRBJ1-2 TRBV6-2/TRBV6-3 CASSYRGYGYGYTF TGTGCCAGCAGTTACCGGGGATACGGCTATGGCTACACCTTC
many TRBD1 TRBJ1-4 TRBV12-3/TRBV12-4 CASSRDRGQGKLFF TGTGCCAGCAGCCGCGACAGGGGGCAAGGAAAACTGTTTTTT
once NA TRBJ1-3 TRBV5-1 CASSLSGTTTYSGNTIYF TGCGCCAGCAGCTTAAGCGGGACAACCACCTACTCTGGAAACACCATATATTTT
NA NA TRBJ1-5 TRBV28 CASRRRVNQPQHF TGTGCCAGCAGGCGGAGGGTCAATCAGCCCCAGCATTTT
many NA TRBJ1-5 TRBV7-9 CASSLVGGPNQPQHF TGTGCCAGCAGCTTAGTGGGGGGGCCTAATCAGCCCCAGCATTTT
NA TRBD2 TRBJ2-1 TRBV12-3/TRBV12-4 CASRAHSGGAYNEQFF TGTGCCAGCAGGGCACATAGCGGGGGGGCCTACAATGAGCAGTTCTTC
few NA TRBJ1-1 TRBV12-3/TRBV12-4 CASSLGVLAFF TGTGCCAGCAGTTTAGGGGTGCTAGCTTTCTTT
few NA TRBJ1-3 TRBV10-3 CAISDLGNTIYF TGTGCCATCAGTGATCTCGGAAACACCATATATTTT
NA TRBD1 TRBJ1-6 TRBV12-3/TRBV12-4 CASRRTGQNSPLHF TGTGCCAGCAGGAGGACAGGGCAGAATTCACCCCTCCACTTT
few TRBD1 TRBJ1-5 TRBV19 CASRDRVRQPQHF TGTGCCAGTAGGGACAGGGTAAGGCAGCCCCAGCATTTT
NA NA TRBJ1-2 TRBV4-1 CASSPGQLNNYGYTF TGCGCCAGCAGTCCTGGACAGCTAAATAACTATGGCTACACCTTC
NA TRBD1 TRBJ1-1 TRBV12-3/TRBV12-4 CASSARQGALHMNTEAFF TGTGCCAGCAGTGCCCGACAGGGGGCTCTCCACATGAACACTGAAGCTTTCTTT
few TRBD1 TRBJ1-1 TRBV29-1 CSTDRDQGVSTEAFF TGCAGCACTGACAGGGACCAGGGGGTGAGCACTGAAGCTTTCTTT
NA TRBD1 TRBJ1-3 TRBV12-3/TRBV12-4 CASSPPGGYGNTIYF TGTGCCAGCAGTCCGCCAGGGGGCTACGGAAACACCATATATTTT
NA TRBD1 TRBJ1-1 TRBV9 CASSPRTGGFHEAFF TGTGCCAGCAGCCCACGGACAGGGGGATTCCATGAAGCTTTCTTT
few NA TRBJ1-6 TRBV5-1 CASSLYGSLNSPLHF TGCGCCAGCAGCTTGTATGGGTCACTCAATTCACCCCTCCACTTT
NA NA TRBJ2-1 TRBV11-2 CASSLGRRYNEQFF TGTGCCAGCAGCTTAGGGCGGCGGTACAATGAGCAGTTCTTC
NA NA TRBJ2-4 TRBV29-1 CSVGFPKNIQYF TGCAGCGTTGGTTTTCCCAAAAACATTCAGTACTTC
NA NA TRBJ1-2 TRBV4-2 CASSQARAGEYGYTF TGTGCCAGCAGCCAAGCAAGGGCAGGGGAGTATGGCTACACCTTC
NA NA TRBJ2-5 TRBV5-5 CASSFSGEETQYF TGTGCCAGCAGCTTTTCAGGTGAAGAGACCCAGTACTTC
NA TRBD1 TRBJ1-2 TRBV20-1 CSARTDRGYYGYTF TGCAGTGCTAGAACGGACAGGGGGTACTATGGCTACACCTTC
once NA TRBJ2-3 TRBV4-2 CASSPWSSSDTQYF TGTGCCAGCAGCCCCTGGTCTTCCTCAGATACGCAGTATTTT
few NA TRBJ2-7 TRBV5-1 CASSLAAHREQYF TGCGCCAGCAGCTTGGCGGCCCATCGAGAGCAGTACTTC
NA TRBD1 TRBJ2-2 TRBV4-2 CASSLRTGGETGELFF TGTGCCAGCAGCCTAAGGACAGGTGGGGAAACCGGGGAGCTGTTTTTT
NA TRBD1 TRBJ1-5 TRBV19 CASTWDRGNQPQHF TGTGCCAGTACCTGGGACAGAGGCAATCAGCCCCAGCATTTT
NA NA TRBJ2-4 TRBV7-2 CASSSGGQQAVHFKNIQYF TGTGCCAGCAGCTCCGGAGGACAGCAGGCGGTACACTTCAAAAACATTCAGTACTTC
NA TRBD1 TRBJ1-4 TRBV20-1 CSARPGQGTEKLFF TGCAGTGCGAGGCCGGGACAGGGAACTGAAAAACTGTTTTTT
few NA TRBJ2-7 TRBV5-1 CASSLGQSSYEQYF TGCGCCAGCAGCTTGGGACAGTCCTCCTACGAGCAGTACTTC
NA NA TRBJ2-7 TRBV7-9 CASSSQGTPTDEQYF TGTGCCAGCAGCTCCCAAGGGACGCCGACCGACGAGCAGTACTTC
NA NA TRBJ2-5 TRBV29-1 CSDGEETQYF TGCAGCGACGGAGAAGAGACCCAGTACTTC
NA NA TRBJ1-4 TRBV19 CATSDREKLFF TGTGCCACCTCTGACAGGGAAAAACTGTTTTTT
NA NA TRBJ1-6 TRBV4-1 CASSPTNDPPLHF TGCGCCAGCAGCCCGACAAACGACCCACCCCTCCACTTT
NA NA TRBJ1-2 TRBV5-6 CASRFGKLYGYTF TGTGCCAGCAGATTTGGAAAATTATATGGCTACACCTTC
few NA TRBJ2-5 TRBV24-1 CATSDWLEEETQYF TGTGCCACCAGTGATTGGTTGGAGGAAGAGACCCAGTACTTC
few TRBD1 TRBJ2-3 TRBV10-3 CAARTGTGITDTQYF TGTGCCGCCAGAACCGGGACAGGGATCACAGATACGCAGTATTTT
NA TRBD1 TRBJ1-5 TRBV6-6 CASNRQGPQPQHF TGTGCCAGCAACCGACAGGGCCCTCAGCCCCAGCATTTT
NA TRBD1 TRBJ2-7 TRBV29-1 CSVDGTGAGEQYF TGCAGCGTTGATGGGACAGGGGCGGGCGAGCAGTACTTC
few TRBD1 TRBJ1-1 TRBV10-2 CASGQGGTEAFF TGCGCCAGCGGACAGGGGGGAACTGAAGCTTTCTTT
many NA TRBJ1-4 TRBV3-1 CASSQGGAGHNEKLFF TGTGCCAGCAGCCAAGGCGGAGCAGGACATAATGAAAAACTGTTTTTT
few NA TRBJ1-1 TRBV11-2 CASSFTTGSSEAFF TGTGCCAGCAGTTTCACTACAGGGAGCTCTGAAGCTTTCTTT
once NA TRBJ2-1 TRBV2 CASSEEKQGYNEQFF TGTGCCAGCAGTGAAGAGAAACAGGGTTACAATGAGCAGTTCTTC
few TRBD2 TRBJ2-1 TRBV29-1 CSVDGTSGGADYNEQFF TGCAGCGTTGACGGGACTAGCGGGGGAGCCGATTACAATGAGCAGTTCTTC
NA NA TRBJ2-7 TRBV20-1 CSANWNEQYF TGCAGTGCTAATTGGAACGAGCAGTACTTC
few TRBD1 TRBJ1-3 TRBV3-1 CASSLTGGSSGNTIYF TGTGCCAGCAGCCTAACAGGGGGCTCCTCTGGAAACACCATATATTTT